These 4 T cell receptor beta chains share one sample of origin, sequenced in a study of cytomegalovirus exposure and HLA in healthy donors. Amplification used 60 Vbeta primers and 13 Jbeta primers. Sequencing was performed with immunoSEQ multiplex PCR; in TCRdb, only in-frame clones are kept and a portion is missing. The repertoire holds approximately 130,000 clones, with 75% to 90% as singletons. Material: PBMCs. Receptor source: a woman aged 25 to 39 in good health and CMV-seropositive.

The rearrangement joins TRBV7-9 to TRBJ2-1; D might be TRBD1 (5 bases). The germline V gene encodes CDR1 SEHNR and CDR2 FQNEAQ (reference sequence). With 4 bases removed from V and 4 bases from J, the gap between germline ends came to 17 bases. The CDR3 covers 16 residues. In DNA, the CDR3 is TGTGCCAGCAGCTCAACCGACAGCCCCTCGTACAATGAGCAGTTCTTC. The encoded protein is CASSSTDSPSYNEQFF. The full variable domain, in which reference TRBV7-9 and TRBJ2-1 provide the parts outside the CDR3, is DTGVSQNPRHKITKRGQNVTFRCDPISEHNRLYWYRQTLGQGPEFLTYFQNEAQLEKSRLLSDRFSAERPKGSFSTLEIQRTEQGDSAMYLCASSSTDSPSYNEQFFGPGTRLTVL.

The rearrangement uses TRBV18 and TRBJ2-7; TRBD1 matches at 7 bases. The V segment lost 3 bases and the J segment 6 bases; nucleotides outside the gene matches: 5. Germline V gene sequence: CDR1 KGHSH, CDR2 LQKENI. CDR3 size: 13 residues. For the CDR3, the DNA is TGTGCCAGCTCACCCACCCGGGACAGCGAGCAGTACTTC. It translates to CASSPTRDSEQYF.

CDR3 protein: CASSATLGQGVGNEQFF. In DNA form, the CDR3 reads TGTGCCAGCAGCGCAACCCTGGGACAGGGGGTCGGGAATGAGCAGTTCTTC. J is TRBJ2-1 and V is TRBV7-9, with TRBD1 matching over 11 bases. J gave up 7 bases and V 5 bases, and 13 bases lay outside the gene matches. Germline CDR1 reads SEHNR; CDR2 reads FQNEAQ (reference sequence). This CDR3 region has 17 residues.

V and J are TRBV4-1 and TRBJ2-3; D uncertain. Germline V gene data show CDR1 as MGHRA and CDR2 as YSYEKL. The CDR3 totals 15 residues. The germline V and J ends were trimmed by 2 bases and 6 bases, with 15 bases remaining between them. DNA of the CDR3: TGCGCCAGCAGCCAATCTCGCAGTCCTTGGGATACGCAGTATTTT. Translating gives CASSQSRSPWDTQYF.